The clone carrying this T cell receptor beta chain was recorded a few times. This record comes from a study of blood T cell repertoires in COVID-19. Only in-frame clones appear in the TCRdb table, and some are missing; sequencing was by immunoSEQ multiplex PCR. Here the sample spans 190,000 or so clones, around nine tenths being singletons. This receptor was obtained from a man aged 35 to 55 with active or convalescent COVID-19. The sequenced material came from peripheral blood.

The CDR3 loop reads CASMTGNYEQYF. CDR3 in DNA: TGTGCCAGTATGACAGGTAACTACGAGCAGTACTTC. This chain connects TRBV19 to TRBJ2-7; D possibly corresponds to TRBD1 (6 bases). This CDR3 region has 12 residues. V lost 7 bases, J lost 3 bases, and 10 bases lay in between. Looked up from germline, CDR1 is LNHDA and CDR2 is SQIVND (reference sequence).